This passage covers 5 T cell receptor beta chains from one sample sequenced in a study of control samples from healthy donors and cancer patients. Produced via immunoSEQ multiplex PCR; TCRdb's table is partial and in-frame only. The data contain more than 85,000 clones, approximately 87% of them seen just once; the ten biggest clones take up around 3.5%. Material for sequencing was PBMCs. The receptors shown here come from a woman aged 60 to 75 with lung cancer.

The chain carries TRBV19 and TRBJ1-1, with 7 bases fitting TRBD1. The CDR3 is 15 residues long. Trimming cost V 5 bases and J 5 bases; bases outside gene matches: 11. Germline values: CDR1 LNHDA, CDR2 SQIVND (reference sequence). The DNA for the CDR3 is TGTGCCAGTAGTGCTACTCTGACAGGGAGGACTGAAGCTTTCTTT. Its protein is CASSATLTGRTEAFF.

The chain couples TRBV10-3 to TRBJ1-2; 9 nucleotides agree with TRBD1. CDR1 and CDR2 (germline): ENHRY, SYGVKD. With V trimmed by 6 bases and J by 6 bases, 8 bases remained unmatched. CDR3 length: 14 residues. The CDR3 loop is CAIRAGQGGDGYTF. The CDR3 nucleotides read TGTGCCATCAGGGCGGGACAGGGAGGGGATGGCTACACCTTC.

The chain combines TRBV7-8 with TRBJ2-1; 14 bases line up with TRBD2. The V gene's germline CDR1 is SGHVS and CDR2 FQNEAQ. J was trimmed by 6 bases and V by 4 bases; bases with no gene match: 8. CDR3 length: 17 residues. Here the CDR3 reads CASSSAPGLAGVNEQFF. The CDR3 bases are TGTGCCAGCAGCTCCGCCCCGGGACTAGCGGGAGTCAATGAGCAGTTCTTC.

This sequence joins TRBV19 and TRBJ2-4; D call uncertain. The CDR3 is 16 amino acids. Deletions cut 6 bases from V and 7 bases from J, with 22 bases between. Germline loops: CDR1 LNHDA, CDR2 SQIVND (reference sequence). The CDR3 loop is CASSPLSNGRMNIQYF. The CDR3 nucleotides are TGTGCCAGTAGCCCCCTCAGCAATGGACGGATGAACATTCAGTACTTC.

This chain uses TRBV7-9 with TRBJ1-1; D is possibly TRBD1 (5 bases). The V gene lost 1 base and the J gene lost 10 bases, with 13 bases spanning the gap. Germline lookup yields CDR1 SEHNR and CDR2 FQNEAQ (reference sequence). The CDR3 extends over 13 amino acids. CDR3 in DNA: TGTGCCAGCAGCTTAGTAGTTGGGCAGGGAGCTTTCTTT. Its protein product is CASSLVVGQGAFF.